At least ten counts were recorded for the clone carrying this TCR beta chain. An end of the junction differs from the germline gene, which may be a read error. The CDR3 length is 13 residues. Germline CDR1 reads SSHAT; CDR2 reads FNYEAQ (reference sequence). TCRdb re-derived calls from the 5' RACE reads in MiXCR, one entry per CDR3 protein. The sample has approximately 39,000 distinct CDR3 sequences; around 6.5% are singletons. The data belong to a study of early T cells in non-severe SARS-CoV-2 infection. This chain links TRBV7-7 with TRBJ2-3; D may be TRBD1 (6 bases). The sample here was whole blood, taken at baseline. This TCR was sampled from an adult who was a healthcare worker with PCR-confirmed SARS-CoV-2 infection or an uninfected control (not recorded which). In DNA, the CDR3 is TGTGCTAGCAGCTTGCAGGGGACAGATACGCAGTATTTT. Amino acid sequence: CASSLQGTDTQYF.